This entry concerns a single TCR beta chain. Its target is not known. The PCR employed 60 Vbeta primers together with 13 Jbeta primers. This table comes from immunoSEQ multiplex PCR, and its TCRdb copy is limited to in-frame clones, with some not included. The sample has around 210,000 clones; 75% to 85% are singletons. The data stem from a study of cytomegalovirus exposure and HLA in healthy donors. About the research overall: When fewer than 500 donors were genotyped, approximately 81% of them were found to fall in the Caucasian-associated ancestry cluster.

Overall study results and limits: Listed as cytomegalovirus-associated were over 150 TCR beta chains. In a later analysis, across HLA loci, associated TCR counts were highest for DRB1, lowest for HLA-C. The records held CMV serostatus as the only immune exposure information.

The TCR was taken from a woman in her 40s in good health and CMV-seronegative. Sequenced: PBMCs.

This CDR3 is CASSLGGEETQYF. CDR3 nucleotide sequence: TGCGCCAGCAGCTTAGGAGGTGAAGAGACCCAGTACTTC. This chain links TRBV5-1 with TRBJ2-5; TRBD2 might be the D (5 bases). This CDR3 is 13 amino acids long. V lost 2 bases and J lost 3, with 8 bases in between. CDR1 is SGHRS and CDR2 is YFSETQ in the germline V gene. The full variable domain, completed using reference TRBV5-1 and TRBJ2-5, is KAGVTQTPRYLIKTRGQQVTLSCSPISGHRSVSWYQQTPGQGLQFLFEYFSETQRNKGNFPGRFSGRQFSNSRSEMNVSTLELGDSALYLCASSLGGEETQYFGPGTRLLVL.